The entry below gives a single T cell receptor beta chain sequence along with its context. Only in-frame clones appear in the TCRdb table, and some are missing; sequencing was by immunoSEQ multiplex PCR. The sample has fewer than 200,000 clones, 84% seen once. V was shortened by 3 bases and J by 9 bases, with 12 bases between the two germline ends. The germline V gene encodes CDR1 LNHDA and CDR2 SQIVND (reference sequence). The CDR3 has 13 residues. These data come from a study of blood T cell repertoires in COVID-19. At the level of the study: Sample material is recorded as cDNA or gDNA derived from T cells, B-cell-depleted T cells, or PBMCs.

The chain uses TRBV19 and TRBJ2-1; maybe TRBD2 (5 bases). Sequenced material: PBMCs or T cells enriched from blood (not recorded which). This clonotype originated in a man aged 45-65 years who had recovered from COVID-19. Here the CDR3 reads CASSIGLAGEQFF. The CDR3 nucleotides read TGTGCCAGTAGTATTGGGCTAGCCGGTGAGCAGTTCTTC. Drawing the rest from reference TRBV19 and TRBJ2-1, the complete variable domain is DGGITQSPKYLFRKEGQNVTLSCEQNLNHDAMYWYRQDPGQGLRLIYYSQIVNDFQKGDIAEGYSVSREKKESFPLTVTSAQKNPTAFYLCASSIGLAGEQFFGPGTRLTVL.